The 28 T cell receptor beta chains listed next were all sequenced from one sample in a study of cytomegalovirus exposure and HLA in healthy donors (dated by TCRdb to about 2017). The library came from the immunoSEQ multiplex PCR assay. The multiplex PCR relied on a mix of 60 forward primers for TCR Vbeta segments and 13 reverse primers for TCR Jbeta segments. What TCRdb holds here is the immuneACCESS table cut down to in-frame rearrangements. Part of the clones is not present; checked against another copy, under half of the missing clones reflect an unresolved V gene, and the others are unexplained. The sample table shows some 120,000 clones, and around a tenth are seen once. The ten biggest clones cover less than 4% of the sample. Source material: PBMCs. These receptors all stem from a young man in good health and CMV-seronegative.

The rearrangement links TRBV29-1 to TRBJ1-1, with D tentatively TRBD1 (5 bases). The germline V and J ends were trimmed by 6 bases and 2 bases, with 13 bases remaining between them. The CDR3 has 13 residues. Germline V gene data show CDR1 as SQVTM and CDR2 as ANQGSEA. CDR3 bases: TGCAGCGTGACTCGACAGATAAACACTGAAGCTTTCTTT. Translation gives CSVTRQINTEAFF.

The rearrangement links TRBV15 to TRBJ2-3; the match to TRBD1 covers 9 bases. With 0 bases clipped from V and 3 bases from J, the junction kept 10 bases outside the gene matches. The CDR3 sequence is 18 residues long. Germline CDR1 is LNHNV and CDR2 is YYDKDF (reference sequence). In nucleotides, the CDR3 is TGTGCCACCAGCAGAGATTACCCGACAGGGGGTAGGACAGATACGCAGTATTTT. It specifies CATSRDYPTGGRTDTQYF.

The chain uses TRBV5-6 and TRBJ2-7; TRBD2 agrees at 10 bases. The V segment lost 4 bases and the J segment 3 bases; nucleotides outside the gene matches: 13. The CDR3 has 17 residues. Germline V gene sequence: CDR1 SGHDT, CDR2 YYEEEE. The CDR3 loop reads CASSPRPLAGVIYEQYF. CDR3 nucleotides: TGTGCCAGCAGCCCCCGTCCCCTAGCGGGAGTCATCTACGAGCAGTACTTC.

This rearrangement joins TRBV4-1 to TRBJ1-1; tentatively, D is TRBD1 (5 bases). Germline CDR1 is MGHRA and CDR2 is YSYEKL. V lost 3 bases and J lost 12, with 17 bases in between. This CDR3 has 13 residues. The CDR3 bases are TGCGCCAGCAGCCACGATCTCGCAGGGAGGACTTTCTTT. It is translated as CASSHDLAGRTFF.

In this sample, this clone turned up a few times. The chain joins TRBV25-1 to TRBJ2-6; D call uncertain. The CDR3 loop spans 14 amino acids. Germline-derived CDR1 and CDR2 are MGHDK and SYGVNS. V gave up 2 bases and J gave up 1 base, with 3 bases separating them. The CDR3 sequence: CASSEVSGANVLTF. The CDR3 DNA reads TGTGCCAGCAGTGAAGTATCTGGGGCCAACGTCCTGACTTTC.

The V call is TRBV7-9, the J call TRBJ2-7; possibly TRBD2 for D (5 bases). Deletions cut 6 bases from V and 5 bases from J, with 14 bases between. The CDR3 has 13 residues. Germline CDR1 reads SEHNR; CDR2 reads FQNEAQ (reference sequence). CDR3 sequence: CASSPSGSHEQYF. DNA for the CDR3: TGTGCCAGCAGTCCCAGCGGTTCCCACGAGCAGTACTTC.

The V call is TRBV6-6, the J call TRBJ2-7; TRBD1 agrees at 9 bases. The CDR3 sequence is 14 residues long. The V gene's germline CDR1 is MNHNY and CDR2 SVGAGI (reference sequence). Trimming removed 5 bases from V and 5 bases from J; junction bases left unmatched: 7. CDR3 loop: CASSRTGDSHEQYF. CDR3 DNA: TGTGCCAGCAGTCGGACAGGGGATTCCCACGAGCAGTACTTC.

V usage is TRBV6-1 and J usage is TRBJ2-1, with a tentative D call TRBD1 (5 bases). The CDR3 contains 13 residues. CDR1 and CDR2 from the germline V gene are MNHNS and SASEGT. V lost 8 bases and J 9 bases, leaving 17 bases between the germline ends. Here the CDR3 DNA reads TGTGCCAGCGGGGCGGCACGGGTCGGTGAGCAGTTCTTC. It translates to CASGAARVGEQFF.

This rearrangement joins TRBV2 to TRBJ2-3, with 8 bases lining up with TRBD2. Per the germline V gene, CDR1 is SNHLY and CDR2 is FYNNEI. J lost 0 bases, V lost 4 bases, and 6 bases had no gene match. The CDR3 extends over 16 amino acids. DNA for the CDR3: TGTGCCAGCAGTGTACGTGGCGGGAGGAGCACAGATACGCAGTATTTT. Translating it yields CASSVRGGRSTDTQYF.

This clone has more than one count but fewer than ten. The chain links TRBV27 to TRBJ2-7; a possible D gene is TRBD2 (6 bases). The CDR3 length is 15 residues. The germline gives CDR1 MNHEY, CDR2 SMNVEV (reference sequence). V was shortened by 7 bases and J by 1 base, with 17 bases between the two germline ends. DNA for the CDR3: TGTGCCAGCACCCAACATAGCGGCGCTTCCTACGAGCAGTACTTC. Amino acid sequence: CASTQHSGASYEQYF.

The CDR3 spells CAWSVYGNYGYTF. The CDR3 DNA is TGTGCCTGGAGTGTTTACGGGAACTATGGCTACACCTTC. The rearrangement uses TRBV30 and TRBJ1-2, with unresolved D. The CDR3 loop spans 13 amino acids. Germline loops: CDR1 GTSNPN, CDR2 SVGIG (reference sequence). V was clipped by 0 bases and J by 2 bases, with 7 bases between them.

Only a few counts were recorded for this clone. The chain combines TRBV19 with TRBJ1-1; D is perhaps TRBD1 (5 bases). The germline V gene encodes CDR1 LNHDA and CDR2 SQIVND (reference sequence). This CDR3 comprises 14 residues. Trimming stripped 1 base from V and 7 bases from J, with 13 bases between. CDR3 DNA: TGTGCCAGTAGTATAGTTGCAGCAACAGGTGAAGCTTTCTTT. Residues: CASSIVAATGEAFF.

The V and J genes are TRBV7-8 and TRBJ1-1; 7 bases agree with TRBD1. The CDR3 has 14 residues. With 5 bases clipped from V and 2 bases from J, the junction kept 5 bases outside the gene matches. Germline CDR1 SGHVS, CDR2 FQNEAQ. CDR3 amino acids: CASSPRDSNTEAFF. The CDR3 DNA sequence: TGTGCCAGCAGCCCCCGGGACAGCAACACTGAAGCTTTCTTT.

This clone was recorded a few times. This chain joins TRBV25-1 and TRBJ2-2; D perhaps matches TRBD1 (6 bases). The CDR3 has 14 amino acids. Per the germline V gene, CDR1 is MGHDK and CDR2 is SYGVNS. The ends were cut back, 3 bases at V and 5 bases at J, with 10 bases in the middle. The CDR3, as DNA: TGTGCCAGCAGTGATCTAGGGGGAACCGGGGAGCTGTTTTTT. Amino acids: CASSDLGGTGELFF. The full variable domain, with the rest looked up from reference TRBV25-1 and TRBJ2-2, is EADIYQTPRYLVIGTGKKITLECSQTMGHDKMYWYQQDPGMELHLIHYSYGVNSTEKGDLSSESTVSRIRTEHFPLTLESARPSHTSQYLCASSDLGGTGELFFGEGSRLTVL.

V gene TRBV30 combines with J gene TRBJ2-2; tentative D call: TRBD1 (5 bases). The V end was cut by 3 bases, the J end by 8 bases, with 10 bases between. From germline, CDR1 is GTSNPN and CDR2 SVGIG (reference sequence). The CDR3 totals 12 residues. The DNA of the CDR3 is TGTGCCTGGAGGGCCAGGGTTGGGGAGCTGTTTTTT. This codes for CAWRARVGELFF. The whole variable domain, remainder taken from reference TRBV30 and TRBJ2-2, is SQTIHQWPATLVQPVGSPLSLECTVEGTSNPNLYWYRQAAGRGLQLLFYSVGIGQISSEVPQNLSASRPQDRQFILSSKKLLLSDSGFYLCAWRARVGELFFGEGSRLTVL.

V is TRBV7-3 and J is TRBJ2-5; D uncertain. Germline CDR1 and CDR2: SGHTA and FQGTGA. CDR3 length equals 14 residues. With 5 bases removed from V and 1 base from J, the gap between germline ends came to 11 bases. The CDR3 is CASSPSSVQETQYF. In nucleotides, the CDR3 is TGTGCCAGCAGCCCAAGTTCAGTCCAAGAGACCCAGTACTTC.

This clone was observed a few times. J is TRBJ1-1 and V is TRBV5-1; D uncertain. V was trimmed by 3 bases and J by 7 bases, leaving 7 bases between them. The CDR3 is 11 residues long. Germline assignment: CDR1 SGHRS and CDR2 YFSETQ. The CDR3 DNA reads TGCGCCAGCAGCTACTCGGGTGAAGCTTTCTTT. Translated, it gives CASSYSGEAFF.

This chain links TRBV28 with TRBJ1-2; D may be TRBD1 (6 bases). Germline V CDR1 and CDR2: MDHEN, SYDVKM. The V gene lost 5 bases and the J gene lost 6 bases, with 10 bases spanning the gap. The CDR3 covers 12 residues. CDR3 sequence reads: CASSINRDGYTF. Written as DNA, the CDR3 is TGTGCCAGCAGTATCAACAGGGATGGCTACACCTTC.

This chain connects TRBV2 to TRBJ2-5; maybe TRBD1 (6 bases). Looked up from germline, CDR1 is SNHLY and CDR2 is FYNNEI. V lost 9 bases and J lost 4, with 21 bases in between. CDR3 size: 15 residues. The DNA of the CDR3 is TGTGCCAGTAGGGGTAGGGGGATGTATGGAGAGACCCAGTACTTC. Amino acid sequence: CASRGRGMYGETQYF.

This chain links TRBV6-5 with TRBJ2-7; weak D call: TRBD1 (6 bases). The CDR3 contains 13 residues. Germline values: CDR1 MNHEY, CDR2 SVGAGI. Between the trimmed V and J ends, which lost 4 bases and 4 bases, there was a span of 11 bases. The CDR3 region is CASSSGTLYEQYF. CDR3 sequence (DNA): TGTGCCAGCAGTTCCGGGACACTTTACGAGCAGTACTTC.

This clone was counted a few times. V and J are TRBV5-1 and TRBJ2-5; 8 bases are shared with TRBD2. J gave up 3 bases and V 3 bases, and 1 base lay outside the gene matches. The CDR3 is 13 amino acids. Germline V gene lookup returns CDR1 SGHRS and CDR2 YFSETQ. CDR3 amino acids: CASSSAGEETQYF. The CDR3 nucleotides read TGCGCCAGCAGCTCAGCGGGGGAAGAGACCCAGTACTTC.

The rearrangement links TRBV5-1 to TRBJ1-1; D not resolved. CDR3 length: 14 residues. Germline CDR1 SGHRS, CDR2 YFSETQ. Trimming left V 4 bases short and J 7 bases short, with 17 bases between. As DNA, the CDR3 is TGCGCCAGCAGCCCGGACGCGGGCTACCTTGAAGCTTTCTTT. Translated, it gives CASSPDAGYLEAFF.

The sample holds a few counts of this clone. The chain recombines TRBV19 with TRBJ1-5, with TRBD1 matching 8 bases. The CDR3 is 16 residues long. The V segment lost 10 bases and the J segment 0 bases; nucleotides outside the gene matches: 11. Germline values: CDR1 LNHDA, CDR2 SQIVND (reference sequence). The CDR3 sequence is CATKGRGQNSNQPQHF. In DNA form, the CDR3 reads TGTGCCACGAAGGGCAGGGGGCAGAATAGCAATCAGCCCCAGCATTTT.

This clone has a handful of counts. The chain joins TRBV5-6 to TRBJ2-7; possible D gene TRBD2, 5 bases. CDR3 size: 14 residues. CDR1 SGHDT and CDR2 YYEEEE come from the germline V gene. Deletions cut 0 bases from V and 2 bases from J, with 9 bases between. The CDR3 coding sequence is TGTGCCAGCAGCTTGGGGGTGGGAGCCTACGAGCAGTACTTC. Its protein product is CASSLGVGAYEQYF.

V is TRBV11-2 and J is TRBJ1-5, with a weak D call TRBD1 (5 bases). Trimming stripped 3 bases from V and 2 bases from J, with 14 bases between. The CDR3 length is 16 residues. Germline V gene data show CDR1 as SGHAT and CDR2 as FQNNGV. The CDR3 here is CASSLGPGYGNQPQHF. The CDR3 region has the DNA TGTGCCAGCAGCTTGGGGCCAGGGTATGGCAATCAGCCCCAGCATTTT.

This clone has just a few counts. This chain uses TRBV5-1 with TRBJ2-7, with 9 nucleotides matching TRBD1. In germline, CDR1 is SGHRS, CDR2 YFSETQ. CDR3 length: 13 amino acids. Trimming took 4 bases from V and 5 from J; bases not matched to a gene: 4. CDR3 coding DNA: TGCGCCAGCAGCATGGGACAGGGAAACGAGCAGTACTTC. Its protein product is CASSMGQGNEQYF.

This clone was detected only a few times. This chain joins TRBV30 and TRBJ2-2; TRBD1 matches 9 bases. CDR3 length: 12 residues. Germline-derived CDR1 and CDR2 are GTSNPN and SVGIG (reference sequence). The J segment lost 5 bases and the V segment lost 7 bases, leaving 2 bases of the junction unmatched. The CDR3 region has the DNA TGTGCCTCGACAGGGGGTACCGGGGAGCTGTTTTTT. Its translation: CASTGGTGELFF.

This chain connects TRBV18 to TRBJ2-5; D may be TRBD1 (6 bases). CDR1 and CDR2 (germline): KGHSH, LQKENI. V lost 5 bases, J lost 5 bases, and 12 bases lay in between. The CDR3 consists of 13 residues. The CDR3, as DNA: TGTGCCAGCTCAACCACAGGGTTGGAGACCCAGTACTTC. The encoded protein is CASSTTGLETQYF.